This note documents a single T cell receptor (beta chain) sequence. TCR beta CDR3 region amplification was performed from RNA transcripts. A first-round RT-PCR of the TCR CDR3 used the HTBI primer set. TCRdb re-called the multiplex PCR reads with MiXCR, one entry per CDR3 protein. This sample yields 500,000 to 650,000 distinct CDR3 sequences, of which approximately 48% are seen a single time; about 45% belongs to the top ten. These data come from a study of T cells in Graves' hyperthyroidism and ophthalmopathy. Looked up from germline, CDR1 is MDHEN and CDR2 is SYDVKM. The CDR3 extends over 14 amino acids. Trimming took off 3 bases at V and 5 bases at J, with 8 bases between the two ends.

This sequence originates from an adult woman with Graves' disease, either hyperthyroidism or ophthalmopathy (not recorded which). The chain couples TRBV28 to TRBJ2-6; D possibly corresponds to TRBD1 (6 bases). Sequencing input: peripheral blood or thyroid tissue (not recorded which). Written as DNA, the CDR3 is TGTGCCAGCAGTTTTCGGGACAGGGCCAACGTCCTGACTTTC. Protein sequence: CASSFRDRANVLTF.